This TCR beta chain was observed in a study of T cells in narcolepsy. Overall study context: Patients with NT1 or NT2 and healthy control donors were enrolled.

TCRdb keeps only in-frame clones here, not all; method: immunoSEQ multiplex PCR. This table has some 25,000 clones, around 83% appearing once. Study-wide findings and caveats: Same-patient CSF and blood CD4+ T cell clonotypes included HCRT-specific and TRIB2-specific autoreactive ones. Autoreactive clone sequences were missing from some blood memory CD4+ repertoires. Autoreactive clonotypes reportedly recurred in blood of same and different patients, not controls.

As regards this clone: The antigen remains unidentified.

Trimming removed 7 bases from V and 6 bases from J; junction bases left unmatched: 11. The CDR3 is 15 amino acids. The germline V gene has CDR1 MDHEN and CDR2 SYDVKM. The receptor comes from a human donor with narcolepsy. V and J are TRBV28 and TRBJ1-4; 7 bases match TRBD1. Sequencing input: CD45RA- memory CD4+ T cells from PBMCs. The CDR3 DNA reads TGTGCCAGCACCCCGTGGGGACAGCAACATGAAAAACTGTTTTTT. This sequence encodes CASTPWGQQHEKLFF.